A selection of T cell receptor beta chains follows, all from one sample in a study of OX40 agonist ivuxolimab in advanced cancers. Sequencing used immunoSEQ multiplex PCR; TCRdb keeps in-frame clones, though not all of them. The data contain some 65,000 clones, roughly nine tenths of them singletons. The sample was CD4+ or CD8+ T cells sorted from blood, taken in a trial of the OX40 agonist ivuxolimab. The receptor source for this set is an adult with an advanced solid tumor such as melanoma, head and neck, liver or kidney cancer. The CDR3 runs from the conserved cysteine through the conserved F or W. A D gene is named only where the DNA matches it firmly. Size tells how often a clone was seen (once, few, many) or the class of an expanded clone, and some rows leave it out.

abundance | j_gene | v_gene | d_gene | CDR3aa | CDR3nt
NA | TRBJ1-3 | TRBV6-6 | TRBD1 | CASSSSGGGGNTIYF | TGTGCCAGCAGTTCCTCAGGGGGCGGGGGAAACACCATATATTTT
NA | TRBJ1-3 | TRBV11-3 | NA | CASSPRGGSAGNTIYF | TGTGCCAGCAGCCCCCGGGGAGGGTCCGCGGGAAACACCATATATTTT
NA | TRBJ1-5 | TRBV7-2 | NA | CASSLQGSVSNQPQHF | TGTGCCAGCAGCTTACAGGGGTCGGTTAGCAATCAGCCCCAGCATTTT
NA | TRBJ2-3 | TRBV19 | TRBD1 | CASSIDPRGPLLSTDTQYF | TGTGCCAGTAGTATAGATCCTAGGGGGCCACTTCTTAGCACAGATACGCAGTATTTT
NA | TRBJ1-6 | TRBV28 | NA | CASSFLQDLHF | TGTGCCAGCAGTTTTTTGCAAGACCTCCACTTT
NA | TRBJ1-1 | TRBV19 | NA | CASSIVEVPTEAFF | TGTGCCAGTAGTATAGTTGAGGTGCCCACTGAAGCTTTCTTT
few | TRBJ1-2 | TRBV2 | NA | CASSPGSGGYTF | TGTGCCAGCAGTCCAGGGTCCGGTGGCTACACCTTC
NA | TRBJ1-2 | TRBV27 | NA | CASSLSANNGYTF | TGTGCCAGCAGTTTAAGTGCAAATAACGGCTACACCTTC
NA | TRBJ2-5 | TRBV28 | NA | CAGSWGSRRGLETQYF | TGTGCCGGCAGTTGGGGGTCTCGGCGGGGCCTAGAGACCCAGTACTTC
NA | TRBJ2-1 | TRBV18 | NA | CASSPNSSSRNEQFF | TGTGCCAGCTCACCAAACTCCTCAAGCCGCAATGAGCAGTTCTTC
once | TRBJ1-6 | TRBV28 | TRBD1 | CASSPRGRFNSPLHF | TGTGCCAGCAGTCCCAGGGGGCGGTTCAATTCACCCCTCCACTTT
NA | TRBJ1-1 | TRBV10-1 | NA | CASRIQGNAMNTEAFF | TGCGCCAGCAGAATACAGGGTAACGCAATGAACACTGAAGCTTTCTTT
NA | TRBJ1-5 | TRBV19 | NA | CASSNSNPRGPQHF | TGTGCCAGTAGTAACAGCAACCCTCGGGGGCCCCAGCATTTT
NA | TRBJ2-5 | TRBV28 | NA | CASSVPGARYQETQYF | TGTGCCAGCAGTGTCCCAGGGGCAAGGTACCAAGAGACCCAGTACTTC
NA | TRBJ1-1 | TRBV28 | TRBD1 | CASSSPGTALYAFF | TGTGCCAGCAGTTCCCCCGGGACAGCTTTGTATGCTTTCTTT
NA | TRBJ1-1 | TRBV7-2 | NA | CASSPFGGANTEAFF | TGTGCCAGCAGCCCCTTCGGGGGGGCGAACACTGAAGCTTTCTTT
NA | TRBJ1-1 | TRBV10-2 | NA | CASSESTRGRGTEAFF | TGCGCCAGCAGTGAGTCGACTCGGGGGAGGGGCACTGAAGCTTTCTTT
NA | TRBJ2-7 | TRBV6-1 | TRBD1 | CASSGIGTGTGVYEQYF | TGTGCCAGCAGTGGAATCGGGACCGGGACAGGGGTCTACGAGCAGTACTTC
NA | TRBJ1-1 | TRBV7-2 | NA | CASSLLRTNTEAFF | TGTGCCAGCAGCTTACTCCGAACGAACACTGAAGCTTTCTTT
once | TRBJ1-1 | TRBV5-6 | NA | CASSLNGDGGGWNTEAFF | TGTGCCAGCAGCCTGAACGGGGACGGGGGTGGATGGAACACTGAAGCTTTCTTT
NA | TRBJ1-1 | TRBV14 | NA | CASSQYGENTEAFF | TGTGCCAGCAGCCAATACGGAGAGAACACTGAAGCTTTCTTT
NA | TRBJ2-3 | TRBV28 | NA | CASSFLGGSTDTQYF | TGTGCCAGCAGTTTTCTCGGCGGTAGCACAGATACGCAGTATTTT
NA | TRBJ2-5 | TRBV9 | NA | CASAKEETQYF | TGTGCCAGTGCAAAAGAAGAGACCCAGTACTTC
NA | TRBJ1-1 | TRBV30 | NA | CAWSVTQNYENTEAFF | TGTGCCTGGAGTGTTACACAAAACTATGAGAACACTGAAGCTTTCTTT
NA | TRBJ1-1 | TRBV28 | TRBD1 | CASSRGQLNTEAFF | TGTGCCAGCAGTAGGGGACAGCTGAACACTGAAGCTTTCTTT
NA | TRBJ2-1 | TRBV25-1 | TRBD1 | CASSGTGQGVNNEQFF | TGTGCCAGCAGTGGTACCGGACAGGGGGTCAACAATGAGCAGTTCTTC
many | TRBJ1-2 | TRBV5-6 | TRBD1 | CASSTQTGWYVANYGYTF | TGTGCCAGCAGCACACAGACAGGGTGGTACGTAGCTAACTATGGCTACACCTTC
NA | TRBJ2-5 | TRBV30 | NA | CAWSVPATRGETQYF | TGTGCCTGGAGTGTTCCCGCAACGAGGGGAGAGACCCAGTACTTC
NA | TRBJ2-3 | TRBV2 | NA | CASSPRSQAPQDTQYF | TGTGCCAGCAGCCCTCGGTCACAAGCCCCGCAGGATACGCAGTATTTT
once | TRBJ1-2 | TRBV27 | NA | CASSRNRDNTPYGYTF | TGTGCCAGCAGTAGAAACCGGGACAACACTCCCTATGGCTACACCTTC
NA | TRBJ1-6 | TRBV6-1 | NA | CASTLGSDDSSPLHF | TGTGCCAGCACTCTGGGCAGCGATGATAGTTCACCCCTCCACTTT
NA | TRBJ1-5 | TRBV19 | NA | CASSIAGGSNQPQHF | TGTGCCAGTAGTATAGCTGGGGGTAGCAATCAGCCCCAGCATTTT
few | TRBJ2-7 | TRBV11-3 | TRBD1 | CASSPPGPTGVEQYF | TGTGCCAGCAGCCCTCCGGGCCCAACAGGGGTCGAGCAGTACTTC
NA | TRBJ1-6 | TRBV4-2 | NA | CASSQPGQVVNSPLHF | TGTGCCAGCAGCCAACCAGGCCAGGTTGTTAATTCACCCCTCCACTTT
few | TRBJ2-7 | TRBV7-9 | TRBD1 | CASSYRDSPYEQYF | TGTGCCAGCAGCTACCGGGACAGCCCCTACGAGCAGTACTTC
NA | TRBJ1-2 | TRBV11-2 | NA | CASSPGQGYFGYTF | TGTGCCAGCAGCCCGGGCCAGGGGTATTTTGGCTACACCTTC
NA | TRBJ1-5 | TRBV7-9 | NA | CASSLRSGNQPQHF | TGTGCCAGCAGCTTGCGTTCGGGGAATCAGCCCCAGCATTTT
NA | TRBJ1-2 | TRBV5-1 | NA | CASSRRANYGYTF | TGCGCCAGCAGCCGAAGAGCTAACTATGGCTACACCTTC
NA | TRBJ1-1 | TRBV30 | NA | CASAGQGIIPEAFF | TGTGCCTCAGCAGGGCAGGGGATTATTCCTGAAGCTTTCTTT
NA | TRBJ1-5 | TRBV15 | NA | CATSRDVSGFNQPQHF | TGTGCCACCAGCAGAGATGTATCAGGGTTCAATCAGCCCCAGCATTTT
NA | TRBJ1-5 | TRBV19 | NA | CASSKGDGTDNQPQHF | TGTGCCAGTAGTAAAGGGGACGGGACCGACAATCAGCCCCAGCATTTT
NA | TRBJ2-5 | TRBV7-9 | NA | CASSLGVRETQYF | TGTGCCAGCAGCTTAGGGGTTCGGGAGACCCAGTACTTC
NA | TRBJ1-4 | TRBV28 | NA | CASSLDATNEKLFF | TGTGCCAGCAGTTTAGACGCAACTAATGAAAAACTGTTTTTT
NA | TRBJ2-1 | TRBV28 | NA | CASSGSGLPHRDEQFF | TGTGCCAGCAGTGGGTCGGGACTGCCGCACCGGGATGAGCAGTTCTTC